The 26 T cell receptor beta chains below all came from one sample that was sequenced in a study of blood T cell repertoires in COVID-19. Here immunoSEQ multiplex PCR was the method, and the copy in TCRdb shows in-frame clones only, minus some. The sample includes 20,000 to 25,000 clones, around 69% of them seen just once. The sequenced sample was peripheral blood. These TCRs come from a human donor in a cohort sampled during active or convalescent COVID-19.

The J gene is TRBJ2-3, the V gene TRBV11-2, with 7 bases that match TRBD1. The CDR3 contains 13 residues. CDR1 and CDR2 (germline): SGHAT, FQNNGV. Trimming removed 3 bases from V and 6 bases from J; junction bases left unmatched: 3. The CDR3 sequence: CASSFTGDDTQYF. CDR3 sequence (DNA): TGTGCCAGCAGCTTTACAGGGGATGATACGCAGTATTTT.

CDR3 residues: CASSAGAQYF. For the CDR3, the DNA is TGTGCCAGCAGCGCCGGGGCCCAGTACTTC. The chain is built from TRBV2 and TRBJ2-5; possibly TRBD2 for D (5 bases). Per germline, CDR1 SNHLY and CDR2 FYNNEI. The CDR3 consists of 10 residues. Between the trimmed V and J ends, which lost 6 bases and 9 bases, there was a span of 8 bases.

The rearrangement joins TRBV2 to TRBJ1-2, with no clear D. This CDR3 is built from 14 residues. Per the germline V gene, CDR1 is SNHLY and CDR2 is FYNNEI. The V gene lost 6 bases and the J gene lost 7 bases, with 18 bases spanning the gap. The CDR3 DNA is TGTGCCAGCAGGGAGGGCCAAAGCTGGGGTGGCTACACCTTC. It codes for CASREGQSWGGYTF.

Written as DNA, the CDR3 is TGTGCCAGCAGTTTAAAGACTCGCGGTGAGCAGTTCTTC. Encoded protein: CASSLKTRGEQFF. The chain joins TRBV12-3 or TRBV12-4 to TRBJ2-1; D gene ambiguous. The CDR3 covers 13 residues. Deletions cut 2 bases from V and 9 bases from J, with 11 bases between.

CDR3 DNA: TGCGCCAGCAGCTTGTTGGGACAGGGTTCGGGGAACACTGAAGCTTTCTTT. Translation: CASSLLGQGSGNTEAFF. This rearrangement joins TRBV5-1 to TRBJ1-1; 9 bases map to TRBD1. Trimming removed 1 base from V and 1 base from J; junction bases left unmatched: 8. The CDR3 length is 17 residues. Germline values: CDR1 SGHRS, CDR2 YFSETQ.

V and J are TRBV28 and TRBJ1-2, with D possibly TRBD1 on 5 matching bases. The germline V gene has CDR1 MDHEN and CDR2 SYDVKM. This CDR3 has 14 residues. Trimming shortened V by 3 bases and J by 4 bases, and 12 bases separated the two germline ends. The DNA for the CDR3 is TGTGCCAGCAGTTTCGGCAGGGCCCCCTATGGCTACACCTTC. This codes for CASSFGRAPYGYTF.

The J gene is TRBJ2-7, the V gene TRBV18; no firm D call. Trimming cost V 1 base and J 5 bases, with 9 bases left between them. Germline loops: CDR1 KGHSH, CDR2 LQKENI. This CDR3 region has 13 residues. Written as DNA, the CDR3 is TGTGCCAGCTCACCACGAAACAGCAACGAGCAGTACTTC. Translation: CASSPRNSNEQYF.

The chain has TRBV29-1 and TRBJ1-4; maybe TRBD1 (6 bases). V shed 6 bases and J shed 10 bases, with 18 bases lying between them. The CDR3 is made up of 13 amino acids. Germline V CDR1 and CDR2: SQVTM, ANQGSEA. The CDR3 region is CSVENYRVGKLFF. In DNA, the CDR3 is TGCAGCGTCGAAAATTACAGGGTGGGAAAACTGTTTTTT.

This clone was recorded a few times. This rearrangement joins TRBV5-1 to TRBJ1-2, with TRBD1 matching over 7 bases. J lost 5 bases, V lost 4 bases, and 17 bases had no gene match. Germline CDR1 SGHRS, CDR2 YFSETQ. This CDR3 contains 17 residues. The CDR3 nucleotides are TGCGCCAGCAGCCCGGGACAGTACATTTCCCTCGAGTATGGCTACACCTTC. This codes for CASSPGQYISLEYGYTF.

This clone was observed a single time. This sequence joins TRBV27 and TRBJ1-4, with 8 bases aligning to TRBD1. Germline values: CDR1 MNHEY, CDR2 SMNVEV (reference sequence). Trimming cost V 6 bases and J 8 bases; bases outside gene matches: 14. The CDR3 runs to 16 residues. The CDR3: CASSPLRDRLGEKLFF. CDR3 nucleotide sequence: TGTGCCAGCAGCCCGCTCCGGGACAGGCTTGGAGAAAAACTGTTTTTT. Looking up the rest from reference TRBV27 and TRBJ1-4 gives the full variable domain: EAQVTQNPRYLITVTGKKLTVTCSQNMNHEYMSWYRQDPGLGLRQIYYSMNVEVTDKGDVPEGYKVSRKEKRNFPLILESPSPNQTSLYFCASSPLRDRLGEKLFFGSGTQLSVL.

There are a few counts of this clone. The rearrangement uses TRBV10-3 and TRBJ2-1; 9 nucleotides line up with TRBD2. The V segment lost 11 bases and the J segment 7 bases; nucleotides outside the gene matches: 6. Germline V lookup: CDR1 ENHRY, CDR2 SYGVKD. There are 12 residues in the CDR3. The CDR3 loop is CASEGLANEQFF. As DNA, the CDR3 is TGTGCCTCCGAGGGACTAGCAAATGAGCAGTTCTTC.

The genes are TRBV19 and TRBJ1-4, with D hard to call. The V end was cut by 6 bases, the J end by 8 bases, with 7 bases between. The CDR3 runs 11 residues. CDR1 and CDR2 from the germline V gene are LNHDA and SQIVND (reference sequence). The CDR3 region is CASRRREKLFF. CDR3 DNA: TGTGCCAGTAGGCGGAGAGAAAAACTGTTTTTT.

The J gene is TRBJ1-5, the V gene TRBV12-3 or TRBV12-4; D gene unclear. V lost 7 bases and J lost 11, with 15 bases in between. The CDR3 consists of 12 residues. DNA of the CDR3: TGTGCCAGCACCCTCGATGGTTTAGCCCAGCATTTT. Translating gives CASTLDGLAQHF.

The genes are TRBV6-2 or TRBV6-3 and TRBJ2-7; D not certain. The CDR3 extends over 16 amino acids. Per the germline V gene, CDR1 is MNHEY and CDR2 is SVGEGT. Trimming took 4 bases from V and 2 from J, leaving 18 bases between them. CDR3 sequence: CASSSSGLRRTYEQYF. In nucleotides, the CDR3 is TGTGCCAGCAGTTCAAGTGGGCTTCGTCGCACCTACGAGCAGTACTTC.

This chain joins TRBV6-5 and TRBJ2-1; 13 nucleotides agree with TRBD2. Trimming cost V 7 bases and J 9 bases; bases outside gene matches: 9. CDR1 is MNHEY, CDR2 SVGAGI, per germline. The CDR3 spans 15 residues. CDR3 sequence: CASTLGTSGNAEQFF. Here the CDR3 DNA reads TGTGCCAGCACCCTAGGGACTAGCGGGAATGCTGAGCAGTTCTTC.

The rearrangement links TRBV19 to TRBJ1-1; TRBD1 aligns across 9 bases. The V gene's germline CDR1 is LNHDA and CDR2 SQIVND (reference sequence). The trim removed 3 bases at V and 1 base at J, leaving 3 bases unmatched. The CDR3 covers 15 residues. DNA of the CDR3: TGTGCCAGTAGTATTCCGGGACAGGGGAACACTGAAGCTTTCTTT. This codes for CASSIPGQGNTEAFF.

The chain joins TRBV19 to TRBJ2-5, with TRBD1 matching over 8 bases. The germline V gene has CDR1 LNHDA and CDR2 SQIVND (reference sequence). With V trimmed by 7 bases and J by 3 bases, 1 base remained unmatched. This CDR3 comprises 12 residues. The CDR3 reads CASNRGEETQYF. DNA of the CDR3: TGTGCCAGTAACAGGGGGGAAGAGACCCAGTACTTC.

This clone was seen more than once but under ten times. The CDR3 sequence is CASSQASFATNEKLFF. The CDR3 nucleotides read TGTGCCAGCAGCCAAGCTTCTTTTGCAACTAATGAAAAACTGTTTTTT. The rearrangement uses TRBV7-9 and TRBJ1-4; D is unresolved. V was trimmed by 5 bases and J by 0 bases, leaving 13 bases between them. The CDR3 runs to 16 residues. Germline CDR1 SEHNR, CDR2 FQNEAQ (reference sequence).

This clone was counted only a few times. The chain carries TRBV9 and TRBJ2-7; 7 nucleotides line up with TRBD2. V was clipped by 0 bases and J by 3 bases; unmatched bases: 0. The CDR3 has 13 residues. Germline V gene lookup returns CDR1 SGDLS and CDR2 YYNGEE. The CDR3 here is CASSVGTSYEQYF. As DNA, the CDR3 is TGTGCCAGCAGCGTAGGGACTAGCTACGAGCAGTACTTC.

This sequence joins TRBV7-2 and TRBJ2-7, with TRBD2 matching 11 bases. There are 14 residues in the CDR3. Germline loops: CDR1 SGHTA, CDR2 FQGNSA. The V gene end was trimmed by 5 bases and the J gene end by 6 bases; junction bases not matched to a gene: 6. The DNA for the CDR3 is TGTGCCAGCAGCATTAGCGGGAGGGTAGGCGAGCAGTACTTC. Residues: CASSISGRVGEQYF.

A single count supports this clone. V gene TRBV11-3 combines with J gene TRBJ2-5; 15 positions agree with TRBD2. The CDR3 spans 17 residues. Trimming removed 4 bases from V and 1 base from J; junction bases left unmatched: 4. The germline V gene has CDR1 SGHNT and CDR2 YENEEA. The CDR3 DNA is TGTGCCAGCAGCTGGGGACTAGCGGGAGGTTTCCAAGAGACCCAGTACTTC. Protein sequence: CASSWGLAGGFQETQYF.

The V gene is TRBV4-3, the J gene TRBJ2-1; possibly TRBD2 for D (6 bases). Trimming left V 4 bases short and J 8 bases short, with 12 bases between. The V gene's germline CDR1 is LGHNA and CDR2 YSLEER. The CDR3 length is 13 residues. CDR3 in amino acids: CASSPGLYDEQFF. CDR3 nucleotide sequence: TGCGCCAGCAGCCCCGGACTATACGATGAGCAGTTCTTC.

The CDR3: CASSAPSGDGDYGYTF. In DNA form, the CDR3 reads TGCGCCAGCAGCGCCCCGTCAGGGGATGGGGACTATGGCTACACCTTC. The chain couples TRBV4-3 to TRBJ1-2; D perhaps matches TRBD1 (6 bases). The CDR3 length is 16 residues. Germline V gives CDR1 LGHNA, CDR2 YSLEER. The V gene lost 5 bases and the J gene lost 3 bases, with 19 bases spanning the gap.

The chain couples TRBV27 to TRBJ2-4; TRBD2 matches 9 bases. The junction had 7 bases not matched to a gene; V was cut back by 5 bases and J by 2 bases. The germline CDR1 and CDR2 sequences are MNHEY and SMNVEV (reference sequence). This CDR3 is built from 16 residues. For the CDR3, the DNA is TGTGCCAGCAGTAGTGGCGGGAGGGGGTCCAAAAACATTCAGTACTTC. It yields the protein CASSSGGRGSKNIQYF.

A few counts support this clone. This chain joins TRBV7-9 and TRBJ1-4; the D is unclear. The germline CDR1 and CDR2 sequences are SEHNR and FQNEAQ (reference sequence). This CDR3 region has 14 residues. Trimming removed 4 bases from V and 8 bases from J, with 14 bases in between. The CDR3 nucleotides read TGTGCCAGCAGCTACGTCCCAACGGGGGAAAAACTGTTTTTT. Encoded protein: CASSYVPTGEKLFF.

The gene calls are TRBV10-1 and TRBJ1-1; D perhaps matches TRBD1 (5 bases). Germline V gives CDR1 WNHNN, CDR2 SYGVQD (reference sequence). The CDR3 covers 15 residues. The V end was cut by 0 bases, the J end by 1 base, with 9 bases between. The CDR3 sequence is CASSESDIRNTEAFF. Written as DNA, the CDR3 is TGCGCCAGCAGTGAGTCGGACATACGGAACACTGAAGCTTTCTTT.